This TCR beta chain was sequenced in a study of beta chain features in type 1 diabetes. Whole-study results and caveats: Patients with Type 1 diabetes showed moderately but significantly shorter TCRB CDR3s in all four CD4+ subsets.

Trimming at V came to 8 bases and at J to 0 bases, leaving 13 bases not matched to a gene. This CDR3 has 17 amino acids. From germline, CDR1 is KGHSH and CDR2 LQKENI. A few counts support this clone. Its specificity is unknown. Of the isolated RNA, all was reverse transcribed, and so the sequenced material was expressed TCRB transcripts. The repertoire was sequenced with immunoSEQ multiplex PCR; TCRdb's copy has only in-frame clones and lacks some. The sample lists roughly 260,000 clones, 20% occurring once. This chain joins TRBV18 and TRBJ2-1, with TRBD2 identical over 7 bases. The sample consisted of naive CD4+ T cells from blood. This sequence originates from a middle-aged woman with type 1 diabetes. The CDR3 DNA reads TGTGCCAGCAGCCGTGAGCTAGCGGACAACTCCTACAATGAGCAGTTCTTC. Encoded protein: CASSRELADNSYNEQFF.